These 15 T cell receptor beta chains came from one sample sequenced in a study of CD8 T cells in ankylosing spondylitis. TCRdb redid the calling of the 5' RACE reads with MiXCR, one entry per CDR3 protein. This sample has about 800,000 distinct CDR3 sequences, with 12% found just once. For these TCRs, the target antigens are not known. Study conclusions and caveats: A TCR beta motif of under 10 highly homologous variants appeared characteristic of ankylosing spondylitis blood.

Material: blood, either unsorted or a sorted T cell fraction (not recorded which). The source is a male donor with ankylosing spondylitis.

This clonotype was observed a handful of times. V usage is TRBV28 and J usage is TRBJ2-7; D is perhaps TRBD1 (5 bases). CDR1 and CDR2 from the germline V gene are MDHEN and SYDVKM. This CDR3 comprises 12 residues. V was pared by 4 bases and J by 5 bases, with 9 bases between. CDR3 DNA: TGTGCCAGCAGTTCCCTCAGGGACGAGCAGTACTTC. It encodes CASSSLRDEQYF.

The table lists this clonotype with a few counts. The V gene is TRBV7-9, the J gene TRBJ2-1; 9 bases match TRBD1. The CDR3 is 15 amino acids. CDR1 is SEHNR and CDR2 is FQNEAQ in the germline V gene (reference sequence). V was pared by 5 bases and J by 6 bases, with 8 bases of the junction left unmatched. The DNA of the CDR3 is TGTGCCAGCAGCGTCACCGGGACAGGGCTCAATGAGCAGTTCTTC. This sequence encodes CASSVTGTGLNEQFF.

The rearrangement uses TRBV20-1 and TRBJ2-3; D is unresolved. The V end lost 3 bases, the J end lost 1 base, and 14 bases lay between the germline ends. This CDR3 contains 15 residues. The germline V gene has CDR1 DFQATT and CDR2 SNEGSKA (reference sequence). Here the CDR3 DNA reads TGCAGTGCTAGTAGACTCGGCCGGCGCACAGATACGCAGTATTTT. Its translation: CSASRLGRRTDTQYF.

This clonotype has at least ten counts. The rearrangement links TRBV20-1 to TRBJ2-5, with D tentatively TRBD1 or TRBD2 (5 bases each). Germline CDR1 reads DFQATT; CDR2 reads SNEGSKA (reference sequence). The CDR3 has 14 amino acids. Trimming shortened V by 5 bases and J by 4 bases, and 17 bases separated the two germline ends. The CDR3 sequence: CSARGRLGGETQYF. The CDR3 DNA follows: TGCAGTGCTCGGGGACGTTTGGGTGGAGAGACCCAGTACTTC.

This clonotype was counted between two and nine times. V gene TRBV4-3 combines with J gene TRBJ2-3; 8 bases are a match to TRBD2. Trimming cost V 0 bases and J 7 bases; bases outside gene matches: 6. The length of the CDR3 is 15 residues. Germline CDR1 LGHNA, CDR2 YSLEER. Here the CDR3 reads CASSQEYSGRHTQYF. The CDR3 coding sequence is TGCGCCAGCAGCCAAGAATACAGCGGGAGACATACGCAGTATTTT.

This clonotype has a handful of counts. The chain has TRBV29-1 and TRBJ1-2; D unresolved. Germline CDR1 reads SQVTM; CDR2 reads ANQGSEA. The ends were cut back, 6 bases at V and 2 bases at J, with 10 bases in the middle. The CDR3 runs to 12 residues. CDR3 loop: CSVMNGNYGYTF. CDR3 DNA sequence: TGCAGCGTAATGAACGGAAACTATGGCTACACCTTC.

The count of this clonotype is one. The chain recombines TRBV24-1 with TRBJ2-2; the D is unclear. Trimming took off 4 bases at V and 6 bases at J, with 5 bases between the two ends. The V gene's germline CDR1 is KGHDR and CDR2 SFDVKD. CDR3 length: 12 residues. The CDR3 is CATSENSGELFF. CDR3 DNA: TGTGCCACCAGTGAGAATTCCGGGGAGCTGTTTTTT.

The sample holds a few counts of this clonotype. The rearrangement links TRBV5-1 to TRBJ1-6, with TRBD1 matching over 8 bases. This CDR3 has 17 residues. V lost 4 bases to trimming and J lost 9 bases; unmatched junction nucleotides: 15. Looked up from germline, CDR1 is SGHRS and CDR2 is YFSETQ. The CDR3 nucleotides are TGCGCCAGCAGCGCACGACCTGGACAGGGTGGGGGTTCACCCCTCCACTTT. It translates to CASSARPGQGGGSPLHF.

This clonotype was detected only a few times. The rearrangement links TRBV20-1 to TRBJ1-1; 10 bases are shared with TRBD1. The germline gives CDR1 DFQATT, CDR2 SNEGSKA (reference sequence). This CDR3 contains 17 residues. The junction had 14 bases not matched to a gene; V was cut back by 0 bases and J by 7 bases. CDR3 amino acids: CSARDWDRGITTSEAFF. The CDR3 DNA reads TGCAGTGCTAGAGACTGGGACAGGGGAATTACAACGAGTGAAGCTTTCTTT.

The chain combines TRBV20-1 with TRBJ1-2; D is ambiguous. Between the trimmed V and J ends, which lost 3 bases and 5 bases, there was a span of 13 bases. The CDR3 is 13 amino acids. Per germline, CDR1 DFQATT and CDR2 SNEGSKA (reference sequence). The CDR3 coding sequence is TGCAGTGCTAGTCCGTTAGGCTGGTATGGCTACACCTTC. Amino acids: CSASPLGWYGYTF.

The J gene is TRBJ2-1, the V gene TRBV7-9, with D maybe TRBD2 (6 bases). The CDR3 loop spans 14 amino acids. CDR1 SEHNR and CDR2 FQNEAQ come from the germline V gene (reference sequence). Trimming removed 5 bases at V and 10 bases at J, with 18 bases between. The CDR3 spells CASSRLSSGREQFF. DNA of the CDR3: TGTGCCAGCAGCAGGTTGAGTAGCGGAAGAGAGCAGTTCTTC.

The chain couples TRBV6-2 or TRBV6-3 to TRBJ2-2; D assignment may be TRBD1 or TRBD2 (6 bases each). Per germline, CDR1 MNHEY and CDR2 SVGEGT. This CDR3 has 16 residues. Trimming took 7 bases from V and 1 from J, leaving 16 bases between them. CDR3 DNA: TGTGCCAGCATCCCGCCGGGGGCAGGGAACACCGGGGAGCTGTTTTTT. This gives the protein CASIPPGAGNTGELFF.

CDR3: CASSKGQQETQYF. The CDR3 DNA follows: TGTGCCAGCAGCAAAGGACAGCAAGAGACCCAGTACTTC. The chain recombines TRBV4-2 with TRBJ2-5; perhaps TRBD1 as D (6 bases). V dropped 5 bases and J dropped 2 bases, with 9 bases sitting between them. CDR3 size: 13 residues. Germline CDR1 reads LGHNA; CDR2 reads YNFKEQ.

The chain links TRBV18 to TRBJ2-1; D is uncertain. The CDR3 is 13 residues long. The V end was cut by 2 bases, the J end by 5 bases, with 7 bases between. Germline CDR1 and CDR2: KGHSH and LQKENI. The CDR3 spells CASSPSANNEQFF. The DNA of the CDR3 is TGTGCCAGCTCACCATCGGCCAACAATGAGCAGTTCTTC. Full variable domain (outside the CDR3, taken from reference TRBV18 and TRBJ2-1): NAGVMQNPRHLVRRRGQEARLRCSPMKGHSHVYWYRQLPEEGLKFMVYLQKENIIDESGMPKERFSAEFPKEGPSILRIQQVVRGDSAAYFCASSPSANNEQFFGPGTRLTVL.

The CDR3 region is CASMRQRNTGELFF. The DNA of the CDR3 is TGTGCCAGCATGCGACAGAGGAACACCGGGGAGCTGTTTTTT. The chain links TRBV6-4 to TRBJ2-2; TRBD1 might be the D (5 bases). V dropped 7 bases and J dropped 1 base, with 10 bases sitting between them. Germline V gene lookup returns CDR1 MRHNA and CDR2 SNTAGT. The CDR3 spans 14 residues.